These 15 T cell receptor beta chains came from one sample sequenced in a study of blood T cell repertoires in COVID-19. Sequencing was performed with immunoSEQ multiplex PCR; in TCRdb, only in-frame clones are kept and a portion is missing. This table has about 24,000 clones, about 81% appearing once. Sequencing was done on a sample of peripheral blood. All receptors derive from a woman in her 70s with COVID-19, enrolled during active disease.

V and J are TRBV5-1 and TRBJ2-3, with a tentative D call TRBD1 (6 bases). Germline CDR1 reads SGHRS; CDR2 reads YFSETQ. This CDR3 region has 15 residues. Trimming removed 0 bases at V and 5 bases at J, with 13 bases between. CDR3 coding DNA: TGCGCCAGCAGCTTGGAGTCCCTGACAGGAGATACGCAGTATTTT. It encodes CASSLESLTGDTQYF.

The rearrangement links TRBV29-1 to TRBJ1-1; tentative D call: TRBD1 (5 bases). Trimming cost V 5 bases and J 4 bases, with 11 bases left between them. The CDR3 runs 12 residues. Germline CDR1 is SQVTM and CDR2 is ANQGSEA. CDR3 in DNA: TGCAGCGTTCAGGGTAGGGGCACTGAAGCTTTCTTT. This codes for CSVQGRGTEAFF.

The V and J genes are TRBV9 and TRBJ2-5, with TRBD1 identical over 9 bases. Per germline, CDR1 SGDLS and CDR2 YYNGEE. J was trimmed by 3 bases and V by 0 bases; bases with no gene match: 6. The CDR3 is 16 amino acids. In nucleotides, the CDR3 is TGTGCCAGCAGCGTAGCTTTTGGGGACAGGGAAGAGACCCAGTACTTC. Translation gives CASSVAFGDREETQYF.

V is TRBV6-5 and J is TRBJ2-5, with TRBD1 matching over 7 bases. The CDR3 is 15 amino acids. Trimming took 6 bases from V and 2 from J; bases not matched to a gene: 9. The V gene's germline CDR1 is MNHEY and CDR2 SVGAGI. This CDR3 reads CASSNLGQTQETQYF. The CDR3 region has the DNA TGTGCCAGCAGCAACTTGGGACAGACGCAAGAGACCCAGTACTTC.

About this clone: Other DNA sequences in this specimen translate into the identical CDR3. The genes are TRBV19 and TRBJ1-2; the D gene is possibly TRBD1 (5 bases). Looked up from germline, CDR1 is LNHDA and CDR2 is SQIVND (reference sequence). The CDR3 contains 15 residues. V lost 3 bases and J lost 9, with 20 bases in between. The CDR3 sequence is CASSIRGTGGGSYTF. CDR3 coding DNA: TGTGCCAGTAGTATCCGCGGGACGGGAGGAGGAAGCTACACCTTC.

The CDR3 reads CASSRKSRDTMNTEAFF. The CDR3, as DNA: TGTGCCAGCAGCAGGAAATCCCGGGACACAATGAACACTGAAGCTTTCTTT. The chain has TRBV5-5 and TRBJ1-1, with a possible D match to TRBD1 (6 bases). V was shortened by 4 bases and J by 0 bases, with 19 bases between the two germline ends. There are 17 residues in the CDR3. Germline CDR1 and CDR2: SGHKS and YYEKEE (reference sequence).

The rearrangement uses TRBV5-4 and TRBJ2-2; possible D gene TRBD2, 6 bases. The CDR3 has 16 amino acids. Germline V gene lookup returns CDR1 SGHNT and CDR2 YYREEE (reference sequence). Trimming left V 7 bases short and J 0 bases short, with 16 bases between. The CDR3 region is CASSGALSPNTGELFF. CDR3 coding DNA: TGTGCCAGCTCGGGAGCCTTATCTCCGAACACCGGGGAGCTGTTTTTT.

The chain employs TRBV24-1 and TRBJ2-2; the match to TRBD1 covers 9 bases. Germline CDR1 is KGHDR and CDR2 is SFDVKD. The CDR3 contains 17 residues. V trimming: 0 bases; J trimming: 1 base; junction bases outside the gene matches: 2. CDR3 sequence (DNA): TGTGCCACCAGTGATTTGGGGGGACAGGGGAACACCGGGGAGCTGTTTTTT. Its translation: CATSDLGGQGNTGELFF.

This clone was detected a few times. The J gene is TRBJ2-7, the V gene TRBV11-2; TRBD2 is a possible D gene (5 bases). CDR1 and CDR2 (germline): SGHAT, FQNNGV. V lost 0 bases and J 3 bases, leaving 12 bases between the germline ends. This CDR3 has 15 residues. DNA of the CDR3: TGTGCCAGCAGCTTAGACCTAGCAGGTCTCTACGAGCAGTACTTC. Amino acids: CASSLDLAGLYEQYF.

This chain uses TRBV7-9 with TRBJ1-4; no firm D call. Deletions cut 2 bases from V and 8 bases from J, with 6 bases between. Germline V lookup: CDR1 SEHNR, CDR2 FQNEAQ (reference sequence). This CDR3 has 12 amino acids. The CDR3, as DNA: TGTGCCAGCAGCTTATGGGCAGAAAAACTGTTTTTT. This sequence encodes CASSLWAEKLFF.

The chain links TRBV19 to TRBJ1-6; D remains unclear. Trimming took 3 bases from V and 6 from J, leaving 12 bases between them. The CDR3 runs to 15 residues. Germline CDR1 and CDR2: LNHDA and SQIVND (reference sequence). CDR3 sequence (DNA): TGTGCCAGTAGTATGCAGCGGGGTGGTAATTCACCCCTCCACTTT. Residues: CASSMQRGGNSPLHF.

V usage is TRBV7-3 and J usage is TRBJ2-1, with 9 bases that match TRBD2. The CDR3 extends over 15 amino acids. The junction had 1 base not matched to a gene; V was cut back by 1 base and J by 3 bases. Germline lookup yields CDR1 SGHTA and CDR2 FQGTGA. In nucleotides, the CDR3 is TGTGCCAGCAGCTTAAGCGGGAGGGACTACAATGAGCAGTTCTTC. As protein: CASSLSGRDYNEQFF.

The DNA for the CDR3 is TGTGCCAGCAGTTTACAGGGGGCAGGTCAGCCCCAGCATTTT. Encoded protein: CASSLQGAGQPQHF. The rearrangement uses TRBV27 and TRBJ1-5; 8 positions match TRBD1. Germline values: CDR1 MNHEY, CDR2 SMNVEV (reference sequence). This CDR3 has 14 amino acids. V lost 2 bases, J lost 6 bases, and 3 bases stayed unmatched.

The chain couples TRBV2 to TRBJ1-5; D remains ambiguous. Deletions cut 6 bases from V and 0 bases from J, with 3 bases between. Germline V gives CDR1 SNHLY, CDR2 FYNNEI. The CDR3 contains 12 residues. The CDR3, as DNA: TGTGCCAGCAGCTATAGCAATCAGCCCCAGCATTTT. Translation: CASSYSNQPQHF.

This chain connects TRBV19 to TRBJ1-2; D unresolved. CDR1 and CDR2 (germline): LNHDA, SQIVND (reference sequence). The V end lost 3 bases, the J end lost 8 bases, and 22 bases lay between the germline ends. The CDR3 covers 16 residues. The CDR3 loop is CASSMGIRVAGMGYTF. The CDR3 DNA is TGTGCCAGTAGTATGGGTATTCGAGTCGCGGGTATGGGCTACACCTTC.